This TCR beta chain was identified in a study of T cell responses to AZD1222 COVID-19 vaccine. Trimming cost V 4 bases and J 4 bases, with 10 bases left between them. Germline V gene sequence: CDR1 LGHNT, CDR2 FRNRAP. CDR3 length: 13 residues. This clone turned up a few times. Using immunoSEQ multiplex PCR, the repertoire was profiled, and TCRdb retains in-frame clones only, with some absent. The table lists under 50,000 clones, around 89% of them singletons. The receptor's source is an adult who received the AZD1222 COVID-19 vaccine. The chain combines TRBV12-5 with TRBJ1-1; a weak D match, TRBD1 (5 bases). The sequencing used peripheral blood, collected 28 days after the second AZD1222 dose. The CDR3 protein is CASGYGGFTEAFF. CDR3 DNA sequence: TGTGCTAGTGGTTACGGGGGGTTCACTGAAGCTTTCTTT. The full variable domain, in which reference TRBV12-5 and TRBJ1-1 provide the parts outside the CDR3, is DARVTQTPRHKVTEMGQEVTMRCQPILGHNTVFWYRQTMMQGLELLAYFRNRAPLDDSGMPKDRFSAEMPDATLATLKIQPSEPRDSAVYFCASGYGGFTEAFFGQGTRLTVV.